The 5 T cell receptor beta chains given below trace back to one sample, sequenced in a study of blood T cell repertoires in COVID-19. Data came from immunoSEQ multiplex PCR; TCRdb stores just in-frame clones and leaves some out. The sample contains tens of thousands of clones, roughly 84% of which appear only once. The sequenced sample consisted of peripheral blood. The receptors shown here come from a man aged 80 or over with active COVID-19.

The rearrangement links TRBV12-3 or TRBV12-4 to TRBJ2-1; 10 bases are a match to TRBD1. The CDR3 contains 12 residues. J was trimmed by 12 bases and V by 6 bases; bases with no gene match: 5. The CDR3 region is CASRPDRGGQFF. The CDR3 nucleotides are TGTGCCAGCAGACCGGACAGGGGGGGGCAGTTCTTC.

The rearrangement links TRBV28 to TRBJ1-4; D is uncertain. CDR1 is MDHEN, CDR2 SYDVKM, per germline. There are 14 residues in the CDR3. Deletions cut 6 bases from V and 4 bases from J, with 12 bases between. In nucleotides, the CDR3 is TGTGCCAGCAGCCGCCTAGAGAATAATGAAAAACTGTTTTTT. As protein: CASSRLENNEKLFF.

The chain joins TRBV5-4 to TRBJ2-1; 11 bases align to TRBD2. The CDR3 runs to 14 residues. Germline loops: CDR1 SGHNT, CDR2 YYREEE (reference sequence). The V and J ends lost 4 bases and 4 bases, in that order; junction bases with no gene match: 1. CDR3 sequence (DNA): TGTGCCAGCAGCCCTAGCGGGAGGTACAATGAGCAGTTCTTC. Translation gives CASSPSGRYNEQFF.

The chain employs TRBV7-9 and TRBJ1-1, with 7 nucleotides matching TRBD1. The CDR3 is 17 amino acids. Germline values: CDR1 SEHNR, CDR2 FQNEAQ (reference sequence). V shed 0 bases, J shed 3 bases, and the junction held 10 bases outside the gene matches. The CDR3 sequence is CASSLARGAGWDTEAFF. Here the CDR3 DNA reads TGTGCCAGCAGCTTAGCCAGGGGGGCGGGGTGGGACACTGAAGCTTTCTTT.

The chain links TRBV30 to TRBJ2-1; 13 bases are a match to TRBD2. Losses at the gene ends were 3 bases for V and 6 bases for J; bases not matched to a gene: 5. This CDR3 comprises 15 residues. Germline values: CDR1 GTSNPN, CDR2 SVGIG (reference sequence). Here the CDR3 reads CAWSRTSGSGNEQFF. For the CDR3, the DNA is TGTGCCTGGAGCCGGACTAGCGGGAGTGGCAATGAGCAGTTCTTC.